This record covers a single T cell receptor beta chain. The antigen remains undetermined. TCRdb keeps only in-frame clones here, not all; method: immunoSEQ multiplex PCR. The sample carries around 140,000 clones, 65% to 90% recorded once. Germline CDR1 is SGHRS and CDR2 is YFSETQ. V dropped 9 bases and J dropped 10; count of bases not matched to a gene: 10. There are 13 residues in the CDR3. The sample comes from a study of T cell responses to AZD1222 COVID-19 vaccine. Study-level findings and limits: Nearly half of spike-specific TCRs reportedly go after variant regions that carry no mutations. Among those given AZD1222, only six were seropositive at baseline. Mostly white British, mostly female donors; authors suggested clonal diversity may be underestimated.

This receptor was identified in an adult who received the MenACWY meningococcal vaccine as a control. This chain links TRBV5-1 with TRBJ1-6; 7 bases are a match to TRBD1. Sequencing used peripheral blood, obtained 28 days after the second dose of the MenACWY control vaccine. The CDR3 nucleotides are TGCGCCACCGGGACAGTCGGGGGATCACCCCTCCACTTT. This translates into CATGTVGGSPLHF.